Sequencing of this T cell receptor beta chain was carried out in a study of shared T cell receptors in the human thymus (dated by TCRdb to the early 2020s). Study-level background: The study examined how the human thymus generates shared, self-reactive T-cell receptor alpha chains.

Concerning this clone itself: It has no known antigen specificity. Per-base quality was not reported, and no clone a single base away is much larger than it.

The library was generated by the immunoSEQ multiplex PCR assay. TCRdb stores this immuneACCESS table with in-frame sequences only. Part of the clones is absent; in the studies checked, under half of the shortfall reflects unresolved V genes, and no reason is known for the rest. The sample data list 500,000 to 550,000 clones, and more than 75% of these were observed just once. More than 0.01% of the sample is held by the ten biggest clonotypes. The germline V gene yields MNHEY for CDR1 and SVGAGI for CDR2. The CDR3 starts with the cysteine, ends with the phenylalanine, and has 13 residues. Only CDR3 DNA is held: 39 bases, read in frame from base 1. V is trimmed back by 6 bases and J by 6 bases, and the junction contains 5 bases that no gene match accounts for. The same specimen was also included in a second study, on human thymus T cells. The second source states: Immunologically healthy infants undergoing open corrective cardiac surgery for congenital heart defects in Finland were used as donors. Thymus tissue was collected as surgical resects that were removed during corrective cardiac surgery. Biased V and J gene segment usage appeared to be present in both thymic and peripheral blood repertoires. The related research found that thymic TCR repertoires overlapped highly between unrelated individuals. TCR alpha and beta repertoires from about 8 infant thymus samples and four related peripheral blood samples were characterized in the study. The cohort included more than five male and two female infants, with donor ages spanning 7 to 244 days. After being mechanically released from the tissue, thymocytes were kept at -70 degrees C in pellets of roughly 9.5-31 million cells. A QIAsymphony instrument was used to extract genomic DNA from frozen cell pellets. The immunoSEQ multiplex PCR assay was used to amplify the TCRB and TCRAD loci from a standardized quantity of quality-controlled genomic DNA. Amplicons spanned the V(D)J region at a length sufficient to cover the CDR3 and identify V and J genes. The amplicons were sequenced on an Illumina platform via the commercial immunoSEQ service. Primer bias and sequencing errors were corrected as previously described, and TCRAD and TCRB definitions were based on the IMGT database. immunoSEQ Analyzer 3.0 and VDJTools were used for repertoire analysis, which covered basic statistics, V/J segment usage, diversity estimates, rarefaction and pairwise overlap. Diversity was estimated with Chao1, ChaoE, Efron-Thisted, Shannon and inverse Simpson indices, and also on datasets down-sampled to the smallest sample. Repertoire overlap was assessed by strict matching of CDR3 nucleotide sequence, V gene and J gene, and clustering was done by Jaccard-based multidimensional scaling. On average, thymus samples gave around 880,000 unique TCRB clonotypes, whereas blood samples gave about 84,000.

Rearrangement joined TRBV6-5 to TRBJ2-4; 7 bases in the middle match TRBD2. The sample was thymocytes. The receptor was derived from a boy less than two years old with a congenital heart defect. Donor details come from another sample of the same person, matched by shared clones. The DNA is TGTGCCAGCAGCCCCAGGACTAGAAACATTCAGTACTTC. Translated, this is CASSPRTRNIQYF.